Shown below are 28 T cell receptor beta chains from a single sample sequenced in a study of T cells in Graves' hyperthyroidism and ophthalmopathy. Using RNA transcripts as the source, TCR beta CDR3 regions were amplified. During a first-round RT-PCR of the TCR CDR3, the HTBI primer set was used. TCRdb reprocessed the multiplex PCR reads via MiXCR and lists one record per CDR3 protein. Of some 270,000 distinct CDR3 sequences in the sample, 13% were seen once. The sequenced material came from blood. Receptor source: a woman under 40 with Graves' hyperthyroidism that later progressed to Graves' ophthalmopathy.

This clonotype was seen ten or more times. V and J are TRBV2 and TRBJ2-7; D tentatively fits TRBD1 or TRBD2 (5 bases each). V lost 6 bases, J lost 3 bases, and 9 bases lay in between. The germline gives CDR1 SNHLY, CDR2 FYNNEI. This CDR3 region has 12 residues. The CDR3, as DNA: TGTGCCAGCAGCGGTGGGGGCTACGAGCAGTACTTC. This translates into CASSGGGYEQYF.

The chain couples TRBV30 to TRBJ2-5, with 8 nucleotides matching TRBD1. The CDR3 loop spans 13 amino acids. The V segment lost 2 bases and the J segment 5 bases; nucleotides outside the gene matches: 4. In germline, CDR1 is GTSNPN, CDR2 SVGIG (reference sequence). The CDR3 reads CAWSTGGLETQYF. CDR3 DNA sequence: TGTGCCTGGAGTACAGGGGGGTTGGAGACCCAGTACTTC.

This clonotype came up many times. V is TRBV20-1 and J is TRBJ2-1; 10 bases map to TRBD2. The ends lost 3 bases at V and 6 bases at J; junction bases unmatched: 11. CDR3 length: 16 amino acids. Germline V gene data show CDR1 as DFQATT and CDR2 as SNEGSKA (reference sequence). The DNA for the CDR3 is TGCAGTGCTAGGTCGGTAGCGGGAGGAGGTTTCAATGAGCAGTTCTTC. As protein: CSARSVAGGGFNEQFF.

This clonotype showed up many times. The gene calls are TRBV6-2 or TRBV6-3 and TRBJ2-1, with 7 bases that match TRBD2. The CDR3 extends over 17 amino acids. Trimming cost V 2 bases and J 8 bases; bases outside gene matches: 15. The germline gives CDR1 MNHEY, CDR2 SVGEGT. In DNA form, the CDR3 reads TGTGCCAGCAGTTACGTGACTAGCAAGGGTACGGTCCATGAGCAGTTCTTC. It is translated as CASSYVTSKGTVHEQFF.

This clonotype was recorded many times. CDR3 protein: CASSQDRFEEQYF. CDR3 bases: TGTGCCAGCAGCCAAGATCGGTTCGAGGAGCAGTACTTC. The rearrangement uses TRBV4-2 and TRBJ2-7; D ambiguous. The germline V gene has CDR1 LGHNA and CDR2 YNFKEQ. V lost 0 bases to trimming and J lost 7 bases, with 10 bases between them. This CDR3 region has 13 residues.

This clonotype was observed a few times. This may stem from a read error, because a much larger clone lies one nucleotide away. The conserved closing phenylalanine or tryptophan is absent in this CDR3, likely reflecting a read error. The chain combines TRBV12-3 or TRBV12-4 with TRBJ2-1; a weak D match, TRBD2 (6 bases). CDR3 length: 11 amino acids. CDR3 coding DNA: TGTGCTTCGGGAGTATACAATGAGCAGTTCGTC. This encodes CASGVYNEQFV.

In this sample, this clonotype is medium-sized. This chain connects TRBV9 to TRBJ2-1; TRBD2 agrees at 11 bases. Trimming at V came to 4 bases and at J to 4 bases, leaving 13 bases not matched to a gene. The CDR3 contains 18 residues. Germline V CDR1 and CDR2: SGDLS, YYNGEE. CDR3 sequence: CASSISSTLAGVYNEQFF. CDR3 sequence (DNA): TGTGCCAGCAGCATCTCCTCGACACTAGCGGGAGTGTACAATGAGCAGTTCTTC. The full variable domain, rest sourced from reference TRBV9 and TRBJ2-1, is DSGVTQTPKHLITATGQRVTLRCSPRSGDLSVYWYQQSLDQGLQFLIQYYNGEERAKGNILERFSAQQFPDLHSELNLSSLELGDSALYFCASSISSTLAGVYNEQFFGPGTRLTVL.

In this sample, this clonotype turned up many times. The J gene is TRBJ2-7, the V gene TRBV18; no definite D call. Germline CDR1 is KGHSH and CDR2 is LQKENI. V shed 3 bases and J shed 3 bases, with 18 bases lying between them. The CDR3 covers 16 residues. The DNA for the CDR3 is TGTGCCAGCTCACCGCGAACTGAGACTCTTCGCTACGAGCAGTACTTC. Translated, it gives CASSPRTETLRYEQYF.

This clonotype was counted ten times or more. The V gene is TRBV28, the J gene TRBJ1-1; TRBD1 is a possible D gene (5 bases). Trimming took 3 bases from V and 0 from J, leaving 11 bases between them. The CDR3 has 15 amino acids. Per the germline V gene, CDR1 is MDHEN and CDR2 is SYDVKM. The CDR3 reads CASSLTGGMNTEAFF. CDR3 sequence (DNA): TGTGCCAGCAGTTTGACGGGGGGGATGAACACTGAAGCTTTCTTT.

This clonotype was seen many times. The chain has TRBV7-9 and TRBJ1-3; no clear D gene. V gave up 6 bases and J gave up 0 bases, with 9 bases separating them. The CDR3 length is 14 residues. Germline values: CDR1 SEHNR, CDR2 FQNEAQ (reference sequence). This CDR3 is CASSKTSSGNTIYF. The CDR3 DNA is TGTGCCAGCAGTAAAACGAGCTCTGGAAACACCATATATTTT.

This clonotype appeared many times. The V gene is TRBV2, the J gene TRBJ2-5; possibly TRBD2 for D (6 bases). This CDR3 is built from 13 residues. The V and J ends lost 1 base and 13 bases respectively, with 16 bases between them. Germline CDR1 is SNHLY and CDR2 is FYNNEI. For the CDR3, the DNA is TGTGCCAGCAGTGAAGGTGAAGGAGGGGTCGCGTACTTC. This sequence encodes CASSEGEGGVAYF.

The chain is built from TRBV19 and TRBJ2-1; 13 bases agree with TRBD2. The V gene's germline CDR1 is LNHDA and CDR2 SQIVND (reference sequence). V lost 0 bases, J lost 3 bases, and 14 bases stayed unmatched. The CDR3 has 21 amino acids. The CDR3 DNA follows: TGTGCCAGTAGTATAGATCTTGGGGAACTAGCGGGAGGGCCATTCTACAATGAGCAGTTCTTC. Amino acid sequence: CASSIDLGELAGGPFYNEQFF.

This clonotype was seen repeatedly, ten times or more. This rearrangement joins TRBV28 to TRBJ1-4; D is undetermined. CDR3 length: 15 amino acids. The germline V gene has CDR1 MDHEN and CDR2 SYDVKM. Deletions cut 3 bases from V and 2 bases from J, with 10 bases between. The CDR3 reads CASSFSGGTNEKLFF. The CDR3 region has the DNA TGTGCCAGCAGTTTCTCCGGTGGGACTAATGAAAAACTGTTTTTT.

This clonotype was seen ten or more times. The rearrangement joins TRBV9 to TRBJ2-7; D possibly corresponds to TRBD1 (5 bases). In germline, CDR1 is SGDLS, CDR2 YYNGEE. Between the trimmed V and J ends, which lost 0 bases and 0 bases, there was a span of 7 bases. The CDR3 consists of 14 residues. CDR3 sequence (DNA): TGTGCCAGCAGCGTAGTAGGGGACTCCTACGAGCAGTACTTC. As protein: CASSVVGDSYEQYF.

This chain joins TRBV28 and TRBJ2-1, with 10 bases fitting TRBD2. The CDR3 contains 16 residues. J was trimmed by 15 bases and V by 3 bases; bases with no gene match: 17. Germline loops: CDR1 MDHEN, CDR2 SYDVKM. The CDR3 reads CASSFLTSGTPFGPFF. In DNA, the CDR3 is TGTGCCAGCAGTTTCCTAACTAGCGGGACCCCCTTTGGGCCGTTCTTC.

The table lists this clonotype with many counts. The gene calls are TRBV28 and TRBJ2-3, with 8 bases identical to TRBD2. The CDR3 is 15 residues long. V lost 3 bases and J lost 3; bases outside the gene matches: 5. CDR1 and CDR2 from the germline V gene are MDHEN and SYDVKM. CDR3 sequence (DNA): TGTGCCAGCAGTTTCCTAGCGGGTCTTACAGATACGCAGTATTTT. This encodes CASSFLAGLTDTQYF.

This clonotype was detected ten times or more. The rearrangement links TRBV11-3 to TRBJ2-3; 9 bases match TRBD2. The CDR3 is made up of 18 amino acids. After removal of 2 bases from V and 2 bases from J, the junction contained 11 bases not matched to a gene. In germline, CDR1 is SGHNT, CDR2 YENEEA. The CDR3 coding sequence is TGTGCCAGCAGCTTAAAGATTCCCCAGCGGGGGGACACAGATACGCAGTATTTT. It encodes CASSLKIPQRGDTDTQYF.

This clonotype was seen many times. This chain uses TRBV6-6 with TRBJ2-7; possibly TRBD1 for D (5 bases). V was cut by 0 bases and J by 4 bases, with 13 bases left in between. Germline V gives CDR1 MNHNY, CDR2 SVGAGI (reference sequence). The CDR3 is made up of 15 amino acids. Here the CDR3 reads CASSYSIDSLYEQYF. The CDR3 DNA is TGTGCCAGCAGTTACTCGATCGACAGCCTGTACGAGCAGTACTTC.

The sample holds one count of this clonotype. This may be a read error, as it is one base from a much larger clone. The chain has TRBV5-6 and TRBJ1-1; D is ambiguous. The CDR3 consists of 13 residues. Per germline, CDR1 SGHDT and CDR2 YYEEEE. The V end was cut by 0 bases, the J end by 7 bases, with 10 bases between. The CDR3 sequence: CASSLGVEGEAFF. The DNA for the CDR3 is TGTGCCAGCAGCTTGGGCGTTGAGGGTGAAGCTTTCTTT.

Many counts were recorded for this clonotype. The rearrangement joins TRBV24-1 to TRBJ2-2; tentatively, D is TRBD2 (6 bases). The ends were cut back, 4 bases at V and 3 bases at J, with 17 bases in the middle. This CDR3 is 17 amino acids long. Germline values: CDR1 KGHDR, CDR2 SFDVKD. The CDR3 reads CATSDHASEPYTGELFF. CDR3 in DNA: TGTGCCACCAGTGACCATGCTAGCGAGCCGTACACCGGGGAGCTGTTTTTT.

This clonotype was detected only a few times. The chain carries TRBV4-1 and TRBJ2-7; 15 positions agree with TRBD2. Trimming at V came to 5 bases and at J to 4 bases, leaving 6 bases not matched to a gene. The CDR3 is 16 residues long. Germline CDR1 reads MGHRA; CDR2 reads YSYEKL. The CDR3 coding sequence is TGCGCCAGCAGCTCCCTTGGGACTAGCGGGAGGTACGAGCAGTACTTC. The encoded protein is CASSSLGTSGRYEQYF.

In this sample, this clonotype turned up a few times. The V and J genes are TRBV4-1 and TRBJ2-5; perhaps D is TRBD1 or TRBD2 (5 bases each). Trimming removed 5 bases from V and 5 bases from J, with 18 bases in between. There are 15 residues in the CDR3. In germline, CDR1 is MGHRA, CDR2 YSYEKL. The CDR3 sequence is CASSSWGRATETQYF. The DNA for the CDR3 is TGCGCCAGCAGCTCGTGGGGACGAGCTACGGAGACCCAGTACTTC.

Remarks on this clonotype: Since a much larger clone is just one base distant, this may be a read error. V gene TRBV27 combines with J gene TRBJ2-1; D is tentatively TRBD1 or TRBD2 (6 bases each). Germline CDR1 MNHEY, CDR2 SMNVEV (reference sequence). This CDR3 region has 16 residues. This CDR3 reads CASSPPGASSYSEQFF. CDR3 sequence (DNA): TGTGCCAGCAGCCCGCCGGGGGCTAGCTCCTACAGTGAGCAGTTCTTC.

At least ten counts were recorded for this clonotype. The chain uses TRBV6-1 and TRBJ2-7; D is possibly TRBD1 (8 bases). Germline CDR1 MNHNS, CDR2 SASEGT. Between the trimmed V and J ends, which lost 6 bases and 3 bases, there was a span of 12 bases. CDR3 length equals 13 residues. Written as DNA, the CDR3 is TGTGCCAGCAGCACAGGGGGGGGCTACGAGCAGTACTTC. Amino acids: CASSTGGGYEQYF.

This clonotype was observed at least ten times. The V and J genes are TRBV7-2 and TRBJ1-4; the D gene is possibly TRBD1 (5 bases). V dropped 5 bases and J dropped 4 bases, with 11 bases sitting between them. The length of the CDR3 is 14 residues. CDR1 is SGHTA and CDR2 is FQGNSA in the germline V gene. The CDR3 nucleotides read TGTGCCAGCAGCCCAGGGCCCGGTAATGAAAAACTGTTTTTT. Residues: CASSPGPGNEKLFF.

There are many counts of this clonotype. V is TRBV18 and J is TRBJ1-1; D remains ambiguous. Trimming removed 0 bases from V and 3 bases from J, with 5 bases in between. Germline V gives CDR1 KGHSH, CDR2 LQKENI. The CDR3 is 13 residues long. The CDR3 DNA reads as TGTGCCAGCTCACCACCGTCCCACACTGAAGCTTTCTTT. This translates into CASSPPSHTEAFF.

This clonotype was counted many times. The V gene is TRBV11-3, the J gene TRBJ2-1, with a tentative D call TRBD1 (5 bases). The CDR3 runs to 13 residues. Trimming stripped 2 bases from V and 10 bases from J, with 12 bases between. Germline CDR1 is SGHNT and CDR2 is YENEEA. The CDR3 sequence is CASSLYWGEEQFF. As DNA, the CDR3 is TGTGCCAGCAGCTTATATTGGGGCGAGGAGCAGTTCTTC.

The chain is built from TRBV7-2 and TRBJ2-2, with a possible D match to TRBD1 (5 bases). CDR3 length: 17 amino acids. V shed 1 base and J shed 0 bases, with 12 bases lying between them. CDR1 is SGHTA, CDR2 FQGNSA, per germline. CDR3 coding DNA: TGTGCCAGCAGCTTAGACCCCCCAGGGACGAACACCGGGGAGCTGTTTTTT. Protein: CASSLDPPGTNTGELFF. The full variable domain, with the rest looked up from reference TRBV7-2 and TRBJ2-2, is GAGVSQSPSNKVTEKGKDVELRCDPISGHTALYWYRQSLGQGLEFLIYFQGNSAPDKSGLPSDRFSAERTGGSVSTLTIQRTQQEDSAVYLCASSLDPPGTNTGELFFGEGSRLTVL.